Listed below are T cell receptor beta chains from one sample, sequenced in a study of cytomegalovirus exposure and HLA in healthy donors. Sequenced by immunoSEQ multiplex PCR; TCRdb stores in-frame clones only, minus some. Counted here are nearly 110,000 clones, more than 75% occurring once; the ten biggest clones make up roughly 6%. Sequenced: PBMCs. These TCRs come from a woman aged 50 to 60 in good health and CMV-seropositive. CDR3s include the opening cysteine and the closing phenylalanine or tryptophan. A D gene is named only where the DNA matches it firmly. Size values are once, few and many counts, or a class for expanded clones, and some rows have none.

abundance: few
v_gene: TRBV19
j_gene: TRBJ2-3
d_gene: TRBD2
CDR3aa: CASSLAGGTGDTQYF
CDR3nt: TGTGCCAGTAGCCTAGCGGGGGGAACAGGAGATACGCAGTATTTT

abundance: once
v_gene: TRBV19
j_gene: TRBJ1-2
d_gene: TRBD1
CDR3aa: CASSIDRGWTGANYGYTF
CDR3nt: TGTGCCAGTAGTATAGACCGAGGATGGACAGGGGCTAACTATGGCTACACCTTC

abundance: .
v_gene: TRBV7-9
j_gene: TRBJ2-2
d_gene: .
CDR3aa: CASSPLKPPAGGELFF
CDR3nt: TGTGCCAGCAGCCCCCTGAAGCCTCCTGCTGGCGGGGAGCTGTTTTTT

abundance: .
v_gene: TRBV18
j_gene: TRBJ1-2
d_gene: .
CDR3aa: CASSRSGGSGLTNYGYTF
CDR3nt: TGTGCCAGCTCACGAAGTGGGGGGAGCGGACTAACCAACTATGGCTACACCTTC

abundance: .
v_gene: TRBV2
j_gene: TRBJ1-1
d_gene: .
CDR3aa: CASSGNGAITEAFF
CDR3nt: TGTGCCAGCAGTGGTAATGGGGCTATCACTGAAGCTTTCTTT

abundance: .
v_gene: TRBV19
j_gene: TRBJ2-1
d_gene: .
CDR3aa: CARTSSQFWNEQFF
CDR3nt: TGTGCCAGGACTTCGTCTCAGTTCTGGAATGAGCAGTTCTTC

abundance: once
v_gene: TRBV5-5
j_gene: TRBJ1-5
d_gene: TRBD1
CDR3aa: CASSLYRGNQPQHF
CDR3nt: TGTGCCAGCAGCTTATACAGGGGTAATCAGCCCCAGCATTTT

abundance: .
v_gene: TRBV28
j_gene: TRBJ2-7
d_gene: .
CDR3aa: CASSPFKRSRSSYEQYF
CDR3nt: TGTGCCAGCAGTCCTTTCAAAAGATCGAGGAGCTCCTACGAGCAGTACTTC

abundance: .
v_gene: TRBV4-2
j_gene: TRBJ2-3
d_gene: TRBD2
CDR3aa: CASSQAPLAGGLDTQYF
CDR3nt: TGTGCCAGCAGCCAAGCCCCCCTAGCGGGGGGGCTGGATACGCAGTATTTT

abundance: .
v_gene: TRBV2
j_gene: TRBJ1-1
d_gene: .
CDR3aa: CASGLTDRNTEAFF
CDR3nt: TGTGCCAGCGGACTCACGGACAGGAACACTGAAGCTTTCTTT

abundance: few
v_gene: TRBV6-1
j_gene: TRBJ1-2
d_gene: .
CDR3aa: CASSERLGGRLANYGYTF
CDR3nt: TGTGCCAGCAGTGAAAGATTGGGGGGGCGACTTGCTAACTATGGCTACACCTTC

abundance: .
v_gene: TRBV5-1
j_gene: TRBJ2-7
d_gene: .
CDR3aa: CASSMDLGEQYF
CDR3nt: TGCGCCAGCAGCATGGATCTAGGCGAGCAGTACTTC

abundance: .
v_gene: TRBV9
j_gene: TRBJ2-1
d_gene: TRBD2
CDR3aa: CASSVTSGGASEQFF
CDR3nt: TGTGCCAGCAGCGTAACTAGCGGGGGGGCTTCTGAGCAGTTCTTC

abundance: once
v_gene: TRBV28
j_gene: TRBJ2-3
d_gene: TRBD1
CDR3aa: CASRLRGLWDTQYF
CDR3nt: TGTGCCAGCCGTTTAAGGGGGCTGTGGGATACGCAGTATTTT

abundance: .
v_gene: TRBV7-9
j_gene: TRBJ1-1
d_gene: .
CDR3aa: CASSSYREGPNTEAFF
CDR3nt: TGTGCCAGCAGCTCCTACAGGGAGGGGCCGAACACTGAAGCTTTCTTT

abundance: .
v_gene: TRBV5-1
j_gene: TRBJ1-4
d_gene: .
CDR3aa: CASSLQLNEKLFF
CDR3nt: TGCGCCAGCAGCTTGCAACTTAATGAAAAACTGTTTTTT

abundance: few
v_gene: TRBV28
j_gene: TRBJ1-2
d_gene: TRBD1
CDR3aa: CASSRGRGYGYTF
CDR3nt: TGTGCCAGCAGTAGGGGGCGCGGGTATGGCTACACCTTC

abundance: .
v_gene: TRBV11-2
j_gene: TRBJ1-2
d_gene: .
CDR3aa: CASSLNLRGNYGYTF
CDR3nt: TGTGCCAGCAGCTTAAACCTCAGGGGTAACTATGGCTACACCTTC

abundance: .
v_gene: TRBV6-1
j_gene: TRBJ1-2
d_gene: TRBD1
CDR3aa: CASSELGRTGDYTF
CDR3nt: TGTGCCAGCAGTGAATTGGGTCGGACAGGGGACTACACCTTC

abundance: .
v_gene: TRBV7-2
j_gene: TRBJ2-1
d_gene: .
CDR3aa: CASSFHPTPSYNEQFF
CDR3nt: TGTGCCAGCAGCTTCCATCCTACGCCCTCCTACAATGAGCAGTTCTTC

abundance: few
v_gene: TRBV7-9
j_gene: TRBJ1-1
d_gene: .
CDR3aa: CASSLERLNTEAFF
CDR3nt: TGTGCCAGCAGCTTAGAGAGATTGAACACTGAAGCTTTCTTT

abundance: .
v_gene: TRBV9
j_gene: TRBJ1-2
d_gene: TRBD1
CDR3aa: CASSVTGTGGNGYTF
CDR3nt: TGTGCCAGCAGCGTAACTGGGACAGGGGGTAATGGCTACACCTTC

abundance: .
v_gene: TRBV2
j_gene: TRBJ1-1
d_gene: .
CDR3aa: CASRGHRLNTEAFF
CDR3nt: TGTGCCAGCAGAGGACACAGGCTTAACACTGAAGCTTTCTTT

abundance: .
v_gene: TRBV5-1
j_gene: TRBJ1-1
d_gene: .
CDR3aa: CASSLRGNAEAFF
CDR3nt: TGCGCCAGCAGCTTGCGAGGGAATGCTGAAGCTTTCTTT

abundance: .
v_gene: TRBV7-3
j_gene: TRBJ2-7
d_gene: TRBD1
CDR3aa: CASSLQGTGPYEQYF
CDR3nt: TGTGCCAGCAGCTTACAAGGGACAGGGCCCTACGAGCAGTACTTC

abundance: .
v_gene: TRBV7-3
j_gene: TRBJ2-3
d_gene: .
CDR3aa: CASSLRTRDTQYF
CDR3nt: TGTGCCAGCAGCTTACGGACTCGGGATACGCAGTATTTT